This T cell receptor (beta chain) was identified in a study of T-cell reconstitution after alpha-beta-depleted transplantation in children. Findings and caveats of the study: Newly produced T cells mostly provided counts and TCRbeta diversity after one year, as hyperexpanded clones declined. Reportedly, only several hundred clones from non-depleted graft cells drove alpha-beta T-cell counts at about two months. Certain patients had high TCRbeta diversity at day 60, and it came from recipient T cells and thymic progenitors that survived.

Looked up from germline, CDR1 is DFQATT and CDR2 is SNEGSKA (reference sequence). The CDR3 runs to 12 residues. The germline V and J ends were trimmed by 6 bases and 5 bases, with 14 bases remaining between them. The sample holds many counts of this clonotype. Its specificity is unknown. Molecular barcoding with unique molecular identifiers was used for the TCRbeta library. TCRdb itself ran the PCR reads through MiXCR, one entry per CDR3 protein. The table lists hundreds of thousands of distinct CDR3 sequences, under 30% of them singletons, with roughly 2.5% in the top ten. This specimen consisted of PBMCs, obtained before TCRalphabeta/CD19-depleted stem cell transplant. V is TRBV20-1 and J is TRBJ2-7; no clear D gene. The sequence derives from a girl under 10 years old with Fanconi anemia, due to receive a stem cell transplant. The CDR3 nucleotides read TGCAGTGCAAAGGCTCTCCTAGACGAGCAGTACTTC. It specifies CSAKALLDEQYF.